The T cell receptor (beta chain) described here comes from a study of blood T cell repertoires in COVID-19. Study overall: COVID-19 samples, acute and convalescent, were from the United States, Italy and Spain. T cells, B-cell-depleted T cells, or PBMCs provided the cDNA or gDNA that served as material.

Repertoires were generated with immunoSEQ multiplex PCR, while TCRdb's copy carries only in-frame clones and drops some. The sample records 150,000 or so clones, 80% to 85% being singletons. The origin of this receptor is a woman aged 55-75 years with acute or convalescent COVID-19. The sample comprised peripheral blood.

As DNA, the CDR3 is TGTGCCAGCAGCCGAAATCAGGGGGGCACTGAAGCTTTCTTT. It translates to CASSRNQGGTEAFF. The chain couples TRBV3-1 (or the pseudogene TRBV3-2) to TRBJ1-1, with 7 bases aligning to TRBD1. V was clipped by 4 bases and J by 4 bases; unmatched bases: 6. There are 14 residues in the CDR3. The germline V gene encodes CDR1 LGHDT and CDR2 YNNKEL (reference sequence).